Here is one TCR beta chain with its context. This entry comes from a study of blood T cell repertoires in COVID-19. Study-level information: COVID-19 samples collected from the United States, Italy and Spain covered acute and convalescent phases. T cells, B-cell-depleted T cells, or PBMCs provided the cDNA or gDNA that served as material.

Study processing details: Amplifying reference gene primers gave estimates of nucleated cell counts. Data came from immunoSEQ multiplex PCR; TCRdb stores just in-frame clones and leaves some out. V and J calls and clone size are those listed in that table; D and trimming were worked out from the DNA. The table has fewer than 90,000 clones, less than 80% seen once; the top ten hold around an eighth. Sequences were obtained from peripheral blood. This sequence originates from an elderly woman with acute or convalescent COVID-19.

CDR3 loop: CSGRDFPAGELFF. CDR3 in DNA: TGCAGCGGAAGGGACTTCCCAGCCGGGGAGCTGTTTTTT. The chain is built from TRBV29-1 and TRBJ2-2; D possibly corresponds to TRBD2 (6 bases). Germline V gives CDR1 SQVTM, CDR2 ANQGSEA. Between the trimmed V and J ends, which lost 7 bases and 6 bases, there was a span of 15 bases. The CDR3 has 13 amino acids.